The 10 T cell receptor beta chains listed next were all sequenced from one sample in a study of cytomegalovirus exposure and HLA in healthy donors (dated by TCRdb to about 2017). The receptor library was made with the immunoSEQ multiplex PCR assay. A mixture of 60 forward primers for TCR Vbeta segments and 13 reverse primers for TCR Jbeta segments was used in the multiplex PCR. Here the immuneACCESS table is served through TCRdb, limited to in-frame sequences with V and J called. Missing clones are a known gap in these copies; in checked studies unresolved V genes cover under half, and the rest lacks a known reason. The sample table holds tens of thousands of clones, of which 81% were seen once. About 1.2% of the sample is taken by the ten largest. Sequenced material: PBMCs. The receptor source for this set is a girl aged 2 to 10 in good health and CMV-seropositive.

In this sample, this clone turned up a few times. The rearrangement links TRBV5-1 to TRBJ1-1; a possible D gene is TRBD1 (5 bases). The CDR3 covers 18 residues. The germline V and J ends were trimmed by 0 bases and 0 bases, with 18 bases remaining between them. Per germline, CDR1 SGHRS and CDR2 YFSETQ. The CDR3 region is CASSLAGVGRSMNTEAFF. Here the CDR3 DNA reads TGCGCCAGCAGCTTGGCGGGGGTTGGGCGGAGCATGAACACTGAAGCTTTCTTT.

This sequence joins TRBV10-2 and TRBJ2-7, with a tentative D call TRBD1 (6 bases). The CDR3 is 15 residues long. Germline V gene sequence: CDR1 WSHSY, CDR2 SAAADI. V was cut by 5 bases and J by 1 base, with 15 bases left in between. In DNA, the CDR3 is TGCGCCAGCAGTAGAACCTTACAGGGTTCCTACGAGCAGTACTTC. It is translated as CASSRTLQGSYEQYF.

V usage is TRBV7-2 and J usage is TRBJ1-2, with D hard to call. The CDR3 has 16 amino acids. The ends were cut back, 5 bases at V and 4 bases at J, with 20 bases in the middle. In germline, CDR1 is SGHTA, CDR2 FQGNSA. The CDR3 loop reads CASSRDGLTSFYGYTF. CDR3 DNA: TGTGCCAGCAGCCGAGACGGACTTACCTCCTTCTATGGCTACACCTTC.

This clone was observed a single time. This rearrangement joins TRBV7-2 to TRBJ1-5; D not certain. CDR1 and CDR2 (germline): SGHTA, FQGNSA. Trimming pared 5 bases from V and 8 bases from J, leaving 19 bases between. The CDR3 runs to 15 residues. CDR3 sequence (DNA): TGTGCCAGCAGCGTCACGGGATTTAGTGGAGAGCCCCAGCATTTT. It encodes CASSVTGFSGEPQHF.

This chain connects TRBV11-2 to TRBJ2-1; 10 bases align to TRBD2. CDR3 length: 15 residues. Germline lookup yields CDR1 SGHAT and CDR2 FQNNGV. V gave up 5 bases and J gave up 4 bases; unmatched junction bases: 5. The CDR3 is CASSRTSGDYNEQFF. The CDR3 DNA sequence: TGTGCCAGCAGCCGAACTAGCGGGGATTACAATGAGCAGTTCTTC. Complete variable domain (other parts from reference TRBV11-2 and TRBJ2-1): EAGVAQSPRYKIIEKRQSVAFWCNPISGHATLYWYQQILGQGPKLLIQFQNNGVVDDSQLPKDRFSAERLKGVDSTLKIQPAKLEDSAVYLCASSRTSGDYNEQFFGPGTRLTVL.

The gene calls are TRBV10-3 and TRBJ2-7; TRBD2 is a possible D gene (5 bases). Trimming removed 2 bases from V and 10 bases from J, with 18 bases in between. CDR1 and CDR2 (germline): ENHRY, SYGVKD. CDR3 length: 14 residues. CDR3 in amino acids: CAISERTGVAVQYF. CDR3 DNA: TGTGCCATCAGTGAGCGGACCGGGGTGGCCGTCCAGTACTTC.

The V gene is TRBV18, the J gene TRBJ1-2; D perhaps matches TRBD1 (5 bases). The V end was cut by 3 bases, the J end by 3 bases, with 17 bases between. CDR3 length equals 16 residues. CDR1 and CDR2 (germline): KGHSH, LQKENI. The CDR3 sequence is CASSPQGILPHYGYTF. CDR3 DNA: TGTGCCAGCTCACCCCAGGGAATCCTCCCCCACTATGGCTACACCTTC.

The chain carries TRBV7-2 and TRBJ1-5; TRBD1 matches at 8 bases. This CDR3 is 15 amino acids long. V dropped 8 bases and J dropped 5; count of bases not matched to a gene: 11. The germline V gene has CDR1 SGHTA and CDR2 FQGNSA. In nucleotides, the CDR3 is TGTGCCAGCCGGCGAGGACAGGGACCCTATCAGCCCCAGCATTTT. Translated, it gives CASRRGQGPYQPQHF.

This chain joins TRBV7-2 and TRBJ1-5; tentatively, D is TRBD1 (5 bases). Per germline, CDR1 SGHTA and CDR2 FQGNSA. The length of the CDR3 is 14 residues. V lost 5 bases and J lost 2, with 10 bases in between. The CDR3 DNA is TGTGCCAGCAGCCAGGGTACGGGCAATCAGCCCCAGCATTTT. Residues: CASSQGTGNQPQHF.

The rearrangement joins TRBV5-1 to TRBJ2-1; D may be TRBD2 (6 bases). CDR3 size: 14 residues. Germline-derived CDR1 and CDR2 are SGHRS and YFSETQ. Trimming cost V 3 bases and J 6 bases, with 13 bases left between them. CDR3 nucleotides: TGCGCCAGCAGCTCGACTAGAGCCGTCAATGAGCAGTTCTTC. Amino acid sequence: CASSSTRAVNEQFF.